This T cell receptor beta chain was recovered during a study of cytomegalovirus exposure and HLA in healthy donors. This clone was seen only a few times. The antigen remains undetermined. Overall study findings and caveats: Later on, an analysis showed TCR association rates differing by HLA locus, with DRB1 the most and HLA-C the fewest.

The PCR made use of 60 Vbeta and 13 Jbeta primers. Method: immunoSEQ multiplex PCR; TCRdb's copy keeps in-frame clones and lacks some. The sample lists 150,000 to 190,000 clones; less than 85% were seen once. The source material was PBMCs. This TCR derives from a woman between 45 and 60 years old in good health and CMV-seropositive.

The CDR3 region has the DNA TGTGCCTGGGCCTCTACGGGAAGCAATCAGCCCCAGCATTTT. It translates to CAWASTGSNQPQHF. The J gene is TRBJ1-5, the V gene TRBV30, with D uncertain. CDR1 GTSNPN and CDR2 SVGIG come from the germline V gene (reference sequence). The length of the CDR3 is 14 residues. V lost 5 bases and J lost 1, with 12 bases in between.